This TCR beta chain was observed in a study of T cell responses to AZD1222 COVID-19 vaccine. Comment on this clone: Its antigen is currently unknown.

General study results and limits: Without day 14 samples, only post-peak T cell repertoires were studied.

V was clipped by 1 base and J by 4 bases, with 16 bases between them. This CDR3 is 16 amino acids long. CDR1 is SEHNR, CDR2 FQNEAQ, per germline (reference sequence). Here immunoSEQ multiplex PCR was the method, and the copy in TCRdb shows in-frame clones only, minus some. The sample lists just under 150,000 clones; 89% were seen once. The J gene is TRBJ2-5, the V gene TRBV7-9; possibly TRBD2 for D (5 bases). Sequencing was performed on peripheral blood, taken 28 days after the second AZD1222 dose. This receptor was taken from an adult who received the AZD1222 COVID-19 vaccine. This chain's CDR3 is CASSLDYGRERETQYF. DNA for the CDR3: TGTGCCAGCAGCTTAGATTACGGCCGGGAAAGAGAGACCCAGTACTTC.